A selection of T cell receptor beta chains follows, all from one sample in a study of blood T cell repertoires in COVID-19. Generated by immunoSEQ multiplex PCR, the TCRdb table keeps only in-frame clones and is missing some. The sample consists of about 140,000 clones, 80% to 90% of them appearing once. What was sequenced was peripheral blood. The origin of the receptors is a woman aged 55-69 years with acute or convalescent COVID-19. The CDR3 runs from the conserved cysteine through the conserved F or W. Clone size is shown for a subset of rows, as once, few, many or a class of expanded clone.

>TRBV5-6|NA
CASSSTSTGPYYTF
>TRBV29-1|many
CSVEQGYSTGELFF
>TRBV21-1|NA
CASSKPPQQGNTEAFF
>TRBV19|NA
CASKTGGRDIQYF
>TRBV6-6|NA
CASSYEGAGDTQYF
>TRBV11-2|NA
CASSLILAQGNQPQHF
>TRBV5-8|few
CASSLVGTGRSLSNQPQHF
>TRBV14|few
CASSQGQGLNEQFF
>TRBV5-5|NA
CASSPSTGFNQPQHF
>TRBV7-2|NA
CASSEQGGSHTEAFF
>TRBV11-2|NA
CASSGIADYGYTF
>TRBV5-8|NA
CASSSDSSRWGAEAFF
>TRBV7-6|NA
CASSLAQGAAYEQYF
>TRBV6-2/TRBV6-3|NA
CASSITPGNEQFF
>TRBV28|few
CASSTPRSGGVSAQPQHF
>TRBV7-2|few
CASSLVGGVVNQPQHF
>TRBV28|once
CASSKSGGARETQYF
>TRBV19|NA
CASSGRAPYEQYF
>TRBV5-1|NA
CASSLVGQEETQYF
>TRBV9|NA
CASSVAAGNTEAFF
>TRBV4-3|NA
CASSQASGGAGDTQYF
>TRBV5-4|few
CASNPGQGTLSSYNEQFF
>TRBV6-5|NA
CASSYSRAGKRTQYF
>TRBV3-1/TRBV3-2|few
CASSQDGRGPRPQHF
>TRBV19|NA
CASSPTAGFSASGYTF
>TRBV4-1|NA
CASSQVPGEYGYTF
>TRBV28|NA
CASRPPGGGTGVGAQHF
>TRBV12-3/TRBV12-4|NA
CASAWTGNYGYTF
>TRBV7-9|NA
CASSHPDRQGEKLFF
>TRBV24-1|NA
CATSPRRGGSTDTQYF
>TRBV19|NA
CASTNGRGTYNEQFF
>TRBV11-2|once
CASGGAGGPNEQFF
>TRBV6-5|NA
CASSYSRQHKNIQYF
>TRBV7-9|NA
CALTLSPVNTEAFF
>TRBV5-6|NA
CASSKQGLSHGYTF
>TRBV11-2|NA
CASSLAGYSNQPQHF
>TRBV7-9|NA
CASSSGTDTEAFF
>TRBV28|NA
CASSLNPSRDNEQFF
>TRBV7-9|few
CASSFLREPQHF
>TRBV5-4|NA
CASILTPGQGANYGYTF
>TRBV6-5|NA
CASRRGQSYEQYF
>TRBV28|NA
CASSLGTGNTEAFF
>TRBV5-1|NA
CASSPGQGAIDGYTF